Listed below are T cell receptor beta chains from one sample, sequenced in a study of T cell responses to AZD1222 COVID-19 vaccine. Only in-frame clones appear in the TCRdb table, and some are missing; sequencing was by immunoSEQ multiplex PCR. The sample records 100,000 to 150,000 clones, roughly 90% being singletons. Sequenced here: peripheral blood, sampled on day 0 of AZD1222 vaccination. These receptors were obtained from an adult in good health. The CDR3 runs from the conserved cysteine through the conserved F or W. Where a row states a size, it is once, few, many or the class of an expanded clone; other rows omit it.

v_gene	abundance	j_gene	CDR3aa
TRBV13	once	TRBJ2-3	CASSLSLAGGVETDTQYF
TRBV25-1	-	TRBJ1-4	CASSDTMIQSNEKLFF
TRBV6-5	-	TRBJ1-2	CASSSAGQGYTF
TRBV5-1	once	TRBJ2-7	CASSPGTSGSFFYEQYF
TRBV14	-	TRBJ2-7	CASSHSGRTYEQYF
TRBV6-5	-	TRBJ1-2	CAVKRGGDYGYTF
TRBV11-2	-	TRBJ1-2	CASSLEGAANYGYTF
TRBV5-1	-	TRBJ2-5	CASSFGQQQETQYF
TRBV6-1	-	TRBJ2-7	CASKREYEQYF
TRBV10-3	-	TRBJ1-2	CAISESQGKDGYTF
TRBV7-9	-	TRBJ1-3	CASSTGQGATGNTIYF
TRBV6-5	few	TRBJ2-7	CASSYPGRREQYF
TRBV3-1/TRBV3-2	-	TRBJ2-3	CASSQLAGGLDTQYF
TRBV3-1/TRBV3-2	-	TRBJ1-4	CASSQDGQGNEKLFF
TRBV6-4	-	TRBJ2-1	CASSALAGAYNEQFF
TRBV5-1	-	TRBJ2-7	CASSLTGPLYEQYF
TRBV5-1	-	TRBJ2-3	CASSPGNSGDTDTQYF
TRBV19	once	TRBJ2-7	CASKILQNAYEQYF
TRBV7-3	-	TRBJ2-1	CASSLRLVGSYNEQFF
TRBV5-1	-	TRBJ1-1	CASSPTVSTEAFF
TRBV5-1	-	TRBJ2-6	CASSSLGQGANVLTF
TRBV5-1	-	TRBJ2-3	CASSFGRAGDQAQYF
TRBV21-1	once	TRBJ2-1	CASSRTTMTRTAGEQFF
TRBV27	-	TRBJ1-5	CASSRGTGNQPQHF
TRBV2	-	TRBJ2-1	CASSQTGVHNEQFF
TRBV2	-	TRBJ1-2	CASRGRQGVGYTF
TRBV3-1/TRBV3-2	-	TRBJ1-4	CASSSKEGFTANEKLFF
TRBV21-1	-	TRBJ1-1	CASSKKYPGCHDTEAFF
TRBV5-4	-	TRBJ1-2	CASSPRLSLGVRGYTF
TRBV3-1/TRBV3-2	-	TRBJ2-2	CASSLTPLLAENTGELFF
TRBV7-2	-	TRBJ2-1	CASSLVWRDEQFF